The source of this T cell receptor beta chain is a study of cytomegalovirus exposure and HLA in healthy donors. Details on this clone: Its antigen is undetermined.

Study-wide results and caveats: Productive rates of about 90% or about 30% were seen for most TCR beta V segments in an earlier analysis.

CDR1 and CDR2 (germline): SGHRS, YFSETQ. The CDR3 is made up of 19 amino acids. V shed 1 base, J shed 1 base, and the junction held 10 bases outside the gene matches. The primer mix had 60 Vbeta and 13 Jbeta primers. Here immunoSEQ multiplex PCR was the method, and the copy in TCRdb shows in-frame clones only, minus some. The sample lists roughly 160,000 clones; about 85% were seen once. The chain recombines TRBV5-1 with TRBJ2-1; TRBD2 matches 11 bases. Sample: PBMCs. The TCR was taken from a boy younger than 10 in good health and CMV-seronegative. The CDR3 loop reads CASSLRFQGLADSYNEQFF. CDR3 sequence (DNA): TGCGCCAGCAGCTTGAGGTTTCAGGGACTAGCGGATTCCTACAATGAGCAGTTCTTC.